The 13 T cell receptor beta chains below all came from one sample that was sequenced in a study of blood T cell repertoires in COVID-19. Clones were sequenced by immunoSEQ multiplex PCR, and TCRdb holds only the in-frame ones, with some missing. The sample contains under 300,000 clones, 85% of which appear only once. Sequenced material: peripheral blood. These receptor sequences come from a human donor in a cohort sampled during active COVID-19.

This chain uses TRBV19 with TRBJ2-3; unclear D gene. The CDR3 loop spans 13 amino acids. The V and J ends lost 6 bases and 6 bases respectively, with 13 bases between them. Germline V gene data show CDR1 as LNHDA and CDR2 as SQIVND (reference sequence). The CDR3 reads CASSPSGLDTQYF. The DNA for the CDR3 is TGTGCCAGTAGCCCCTCTGGGCTGGATACGCAGTATTTT.

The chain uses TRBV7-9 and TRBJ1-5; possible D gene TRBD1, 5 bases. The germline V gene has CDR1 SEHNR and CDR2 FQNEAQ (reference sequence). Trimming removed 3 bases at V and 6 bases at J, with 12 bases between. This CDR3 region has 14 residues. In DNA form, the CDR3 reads TGTGCCAGCAGCTTCGACAGCCCCACTCAGCCCCAGCATTTT. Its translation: CASSFDSPTQPQHF.

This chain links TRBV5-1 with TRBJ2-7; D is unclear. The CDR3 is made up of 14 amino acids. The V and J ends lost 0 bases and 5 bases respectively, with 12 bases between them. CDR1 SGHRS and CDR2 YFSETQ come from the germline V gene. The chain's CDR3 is CASSLVQAGHEQYF. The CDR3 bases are TGCGCCAGCAGCTTGGTCCAGGCCGGCCACGAGCAGTACTTC.

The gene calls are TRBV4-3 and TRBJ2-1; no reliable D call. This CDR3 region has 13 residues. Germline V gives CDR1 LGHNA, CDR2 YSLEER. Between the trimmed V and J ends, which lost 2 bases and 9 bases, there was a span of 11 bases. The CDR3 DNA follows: TGCGCCAGCAGCCAATTTTCATCTACTGAGCAGTTCTTC. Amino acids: CASSQFSSTEQFF.

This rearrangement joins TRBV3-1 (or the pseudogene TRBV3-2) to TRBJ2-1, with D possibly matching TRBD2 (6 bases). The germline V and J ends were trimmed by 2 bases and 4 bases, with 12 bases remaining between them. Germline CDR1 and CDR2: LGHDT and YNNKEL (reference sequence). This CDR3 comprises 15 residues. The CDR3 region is CASSQRAGLYNEQFF. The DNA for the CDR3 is TGTGCCAGCAGCCAACGTGCGGGGCTGTACAATGAGCAGTTCTTC.

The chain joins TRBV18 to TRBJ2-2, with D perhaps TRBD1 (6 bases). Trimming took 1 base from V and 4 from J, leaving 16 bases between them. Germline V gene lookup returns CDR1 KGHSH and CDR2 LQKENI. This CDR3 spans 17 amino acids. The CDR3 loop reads CASSPQSGRGVTGELFF. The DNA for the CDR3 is TGTGCCAGCTCACCACAGAGCGGCAGGGGTGTCACCGGGGAGCTGTTTTTT.

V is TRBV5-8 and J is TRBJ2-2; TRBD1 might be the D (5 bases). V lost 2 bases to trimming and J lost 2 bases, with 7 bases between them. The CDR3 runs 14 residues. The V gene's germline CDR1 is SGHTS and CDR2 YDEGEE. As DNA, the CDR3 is TGTGCCAGCAGCTTACAGGTCAACACCGGGGAGCTGTTTTTT. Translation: CASSLQVNTGELFF.

The CDR3 protein is CAIRPGTSGINEQFF. CDR3 sequence (DNA): TGTGCCATCAGGCCCGGGACTAGCGGGATTAATGAGCAGTTCTTC. The chain recombines TRBV10-3 with TRBJ2-1; TRBD2 matches 13 bases. Germline V gene sequence: CDR1 ENHRY, CDR2 SYGVKD. The CDR3 is 15 residues long. Trimming removed 6 bases from V and 7 bases from J; junction bases left unmatched: 6.

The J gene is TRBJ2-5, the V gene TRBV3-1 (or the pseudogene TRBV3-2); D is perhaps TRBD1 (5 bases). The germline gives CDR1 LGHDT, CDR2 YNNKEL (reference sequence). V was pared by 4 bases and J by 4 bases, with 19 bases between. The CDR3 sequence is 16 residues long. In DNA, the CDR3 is TGTGCCAGCAGCCGGAGACCAGGGAACTCTCGAGAGACCCAGTACTTC. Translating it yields CASSRRPGNSRETQYF.

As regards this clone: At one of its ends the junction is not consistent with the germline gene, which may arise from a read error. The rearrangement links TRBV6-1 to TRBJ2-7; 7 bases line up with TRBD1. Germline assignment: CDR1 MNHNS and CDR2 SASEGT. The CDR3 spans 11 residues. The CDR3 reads CASSDRDEQYF. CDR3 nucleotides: TGTGCCAGTAGTGACAGGGACGAGCAGTACTTC.

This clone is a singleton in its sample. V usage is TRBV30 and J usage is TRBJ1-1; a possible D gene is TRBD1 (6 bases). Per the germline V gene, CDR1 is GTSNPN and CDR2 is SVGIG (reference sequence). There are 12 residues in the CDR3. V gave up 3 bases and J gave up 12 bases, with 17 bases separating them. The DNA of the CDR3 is TGTGCCTGGAGATTCTACAGGGCCTCGACTTTCTTT. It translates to CAWRFYRASTFF.

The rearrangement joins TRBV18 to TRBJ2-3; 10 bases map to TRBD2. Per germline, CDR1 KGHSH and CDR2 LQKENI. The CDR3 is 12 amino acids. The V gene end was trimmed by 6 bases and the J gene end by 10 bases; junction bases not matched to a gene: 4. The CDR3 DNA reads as TGTGCCAGCTCCCTAGCGGGAGACGCGCAGTATTTT. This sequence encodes CASSLAGDAQYF. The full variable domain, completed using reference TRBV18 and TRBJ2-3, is NAGVMQNPRHLVRRRGQEARLRCSPMKGHSHVYWYRQLPEEGLKFMVYLQKENIIDESGMPKERFSAEFPKEGPSILRIQQVVRGDSAAYFCASSLAGDAQYFGPGTRLTVL.

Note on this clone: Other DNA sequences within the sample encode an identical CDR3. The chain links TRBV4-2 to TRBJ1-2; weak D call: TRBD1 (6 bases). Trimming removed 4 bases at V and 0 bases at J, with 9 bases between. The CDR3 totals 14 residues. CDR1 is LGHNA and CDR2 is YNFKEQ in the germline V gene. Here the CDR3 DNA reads TGTGCCAGCAGCCCGGGACAAGCTAACTATGGCTACACCTTC. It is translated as CASSPGQANYGYTF.